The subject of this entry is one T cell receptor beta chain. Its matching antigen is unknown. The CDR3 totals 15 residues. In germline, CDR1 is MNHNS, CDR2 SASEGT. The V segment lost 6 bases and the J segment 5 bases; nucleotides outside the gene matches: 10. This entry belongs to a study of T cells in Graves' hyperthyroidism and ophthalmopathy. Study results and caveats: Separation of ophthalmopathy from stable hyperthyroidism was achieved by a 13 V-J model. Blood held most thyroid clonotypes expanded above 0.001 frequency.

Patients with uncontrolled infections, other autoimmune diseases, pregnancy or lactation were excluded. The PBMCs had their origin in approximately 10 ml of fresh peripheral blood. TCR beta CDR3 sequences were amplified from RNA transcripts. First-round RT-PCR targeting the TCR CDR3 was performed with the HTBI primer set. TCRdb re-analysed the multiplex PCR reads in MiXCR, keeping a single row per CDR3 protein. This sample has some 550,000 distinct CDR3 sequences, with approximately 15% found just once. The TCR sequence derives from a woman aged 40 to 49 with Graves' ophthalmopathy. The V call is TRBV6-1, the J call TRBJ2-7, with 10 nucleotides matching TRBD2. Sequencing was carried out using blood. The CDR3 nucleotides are TGTGCCAGCAGATTATCCCCTAGCGGGAGCCACGAGCAGTACTTC. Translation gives CASRLSPSGSHEQYF.